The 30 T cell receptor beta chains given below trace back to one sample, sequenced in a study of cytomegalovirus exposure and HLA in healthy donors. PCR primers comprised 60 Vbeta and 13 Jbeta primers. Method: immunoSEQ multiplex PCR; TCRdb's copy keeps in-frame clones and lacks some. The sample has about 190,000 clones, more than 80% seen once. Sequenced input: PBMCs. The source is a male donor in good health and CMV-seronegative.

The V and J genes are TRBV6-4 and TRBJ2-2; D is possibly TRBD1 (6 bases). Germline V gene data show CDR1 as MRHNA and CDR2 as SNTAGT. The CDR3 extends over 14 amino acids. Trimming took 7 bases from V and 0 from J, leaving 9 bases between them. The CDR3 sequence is CASKGDANTGELFF. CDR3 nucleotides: TGTGCCAGCAAGGGGGACGCGAACACCGGGGAGCTGTTTTTT.

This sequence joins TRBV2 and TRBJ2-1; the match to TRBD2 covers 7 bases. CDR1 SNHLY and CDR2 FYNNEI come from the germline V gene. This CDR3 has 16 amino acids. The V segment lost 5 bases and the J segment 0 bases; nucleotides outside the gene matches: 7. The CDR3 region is CASSPPGGSSYNEQFF. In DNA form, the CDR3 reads TGTGCCAGCAGTCCTCCGGGCGGGAGCTCCTACAATGAGCAGTTCTTC.

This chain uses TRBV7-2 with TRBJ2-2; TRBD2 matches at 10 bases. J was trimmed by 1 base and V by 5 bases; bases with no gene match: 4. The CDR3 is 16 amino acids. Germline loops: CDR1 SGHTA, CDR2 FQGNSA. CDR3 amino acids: CASSILAGGNTGELFF. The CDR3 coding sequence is TGTGCCAGCAGCATCTTAGCGGGGGGGAACACCGGGGAGCTGTTTTTT.

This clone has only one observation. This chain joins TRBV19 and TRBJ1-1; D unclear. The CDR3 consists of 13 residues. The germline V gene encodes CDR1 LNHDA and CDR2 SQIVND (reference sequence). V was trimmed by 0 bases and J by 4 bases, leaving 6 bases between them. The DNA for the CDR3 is TGTGCCAGTAGTATAGATCTGAGCACTGAAGCTTTCTTT. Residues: CASSIDLSTEAFF.

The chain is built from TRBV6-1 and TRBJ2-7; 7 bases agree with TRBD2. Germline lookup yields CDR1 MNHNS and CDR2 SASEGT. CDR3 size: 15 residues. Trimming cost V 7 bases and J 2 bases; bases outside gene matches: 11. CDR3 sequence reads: CASTQAPGLPYEQYF. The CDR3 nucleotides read TGTGCCAGCACTCAGGCACCGGGACTACCCTACGAGCAGTACTTC.

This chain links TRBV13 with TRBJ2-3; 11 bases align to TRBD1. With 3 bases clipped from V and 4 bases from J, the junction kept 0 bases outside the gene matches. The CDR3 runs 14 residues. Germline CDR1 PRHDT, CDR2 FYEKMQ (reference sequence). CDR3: CASSLDRGPDTQYF. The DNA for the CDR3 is TGTGCCAGCAGCTTGGACAGGGGGCCAGATACGCAGTATTTT.

CDR3 region: CASSSFLRATNTGELFF. CDR3 coding DNA: TGTGCCAGCAGCTCATTTTTGCGGGCGACGAACACCGGGGAGCTGTTTTTT. V is TRBV5-6 and J is TRBJ2-2; D is perhaps TRBD2 (5 bases). The CDR3 is 17 residues long. The germline V gene has CDR1 SGHDT and CDR2 YYEEEE. The germline V and J ends were trimmed by 3 bases and 0 bases, with 15 bases remaining between them.

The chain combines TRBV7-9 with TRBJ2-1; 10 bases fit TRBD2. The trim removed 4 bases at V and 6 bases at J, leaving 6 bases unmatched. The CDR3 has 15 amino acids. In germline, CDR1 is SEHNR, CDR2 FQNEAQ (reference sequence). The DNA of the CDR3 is TGTGCCAGCAGCTGGGAAGCGGGAGGGAGCAATGAGCAGTTCTTC. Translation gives CASSWEAGGSNEQFF. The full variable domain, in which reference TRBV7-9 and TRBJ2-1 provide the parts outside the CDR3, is DTGVSQNPRHKITKRGQNVTFRCDPISEHNRLYWYRQTLGQGPEFLTYFQNEAQLEKSRLLSDRFSAERPKGSFSTLEIQRTEQGDSAMYLCASSWEAGGSNEQFFGPGTRLTVL.

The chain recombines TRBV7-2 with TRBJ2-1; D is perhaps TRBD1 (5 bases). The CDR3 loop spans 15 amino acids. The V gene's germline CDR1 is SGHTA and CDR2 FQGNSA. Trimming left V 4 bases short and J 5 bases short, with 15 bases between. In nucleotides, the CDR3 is TGTGCCAGCAGCTGGGAAAGGACAAATCACAATGAGCAGTTCTTC. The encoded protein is CASSWERTNHNEQFF.

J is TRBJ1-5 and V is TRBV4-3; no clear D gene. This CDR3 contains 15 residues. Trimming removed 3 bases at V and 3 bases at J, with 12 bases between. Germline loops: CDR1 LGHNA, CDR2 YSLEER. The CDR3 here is CASSHPDIDNQPQHF. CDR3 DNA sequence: TGCGCCAGCAGCCACCCAGACATAGACAATCAGCCCCAGCATTTT.

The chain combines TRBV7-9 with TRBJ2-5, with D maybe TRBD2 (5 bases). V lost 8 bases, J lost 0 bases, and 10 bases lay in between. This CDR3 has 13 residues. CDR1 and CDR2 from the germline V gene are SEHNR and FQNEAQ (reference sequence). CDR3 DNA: TGTGCCAGCTCGAGCGGTAACCAAGAGACCCAGTACTTC. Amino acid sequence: CASSSGNQETQYF. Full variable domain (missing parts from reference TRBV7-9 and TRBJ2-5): DTGVSQNPRHKITKRGQNVTFRCDPISEHNRLYWYRQTLGQGPEFLTYFQNEAQLEKSRLLSDRFSAERPKGSFSTLEIQRTEQGDSAMYLCASSSGNQETQYFGPGTRLLVL.

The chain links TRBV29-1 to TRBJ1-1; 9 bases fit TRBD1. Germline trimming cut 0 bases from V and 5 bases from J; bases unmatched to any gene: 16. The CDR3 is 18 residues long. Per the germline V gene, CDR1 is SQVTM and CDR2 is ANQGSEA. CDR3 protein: CSVEDRAGTGFVGTEAFF. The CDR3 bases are TGCAGCGTTGAAGATAGAGCGGGGACAGGGTTCGTTGGGACTGAAGCTTTCTTT.

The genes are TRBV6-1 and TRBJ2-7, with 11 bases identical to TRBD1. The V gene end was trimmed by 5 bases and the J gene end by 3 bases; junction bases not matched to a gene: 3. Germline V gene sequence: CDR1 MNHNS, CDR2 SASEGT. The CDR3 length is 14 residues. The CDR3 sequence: CASSRTGGSYEQYF. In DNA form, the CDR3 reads TGTGCCAGCAGTCGGACAGGGGGCAGCTACGAGCAGTACTTC.

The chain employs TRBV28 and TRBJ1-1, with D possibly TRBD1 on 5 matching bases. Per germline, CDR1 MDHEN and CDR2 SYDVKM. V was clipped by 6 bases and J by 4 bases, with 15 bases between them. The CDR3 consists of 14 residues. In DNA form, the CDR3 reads TGTGCCAGCAGCCTCGTTGGCGGGGGCACTGAAGCTTTCTTT. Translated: CASSLVGGGTEAFF.

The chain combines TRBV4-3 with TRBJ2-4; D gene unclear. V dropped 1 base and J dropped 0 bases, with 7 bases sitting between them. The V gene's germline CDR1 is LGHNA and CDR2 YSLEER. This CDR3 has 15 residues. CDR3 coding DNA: TGCGCCAGCAGCCAAGTCGTACTAGCCAAAAACATTCAGTACTTC. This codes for CASSQVVLAKNIQYF.

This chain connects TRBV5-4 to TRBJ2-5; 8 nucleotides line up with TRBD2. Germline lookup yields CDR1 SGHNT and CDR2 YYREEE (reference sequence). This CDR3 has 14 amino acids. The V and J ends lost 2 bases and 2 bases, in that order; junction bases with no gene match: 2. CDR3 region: CASSLAGVQETQYF. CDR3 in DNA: TGTGCCAGCAGCTTAGCGGGGGTACAAGAGACCCAGTACTTC.

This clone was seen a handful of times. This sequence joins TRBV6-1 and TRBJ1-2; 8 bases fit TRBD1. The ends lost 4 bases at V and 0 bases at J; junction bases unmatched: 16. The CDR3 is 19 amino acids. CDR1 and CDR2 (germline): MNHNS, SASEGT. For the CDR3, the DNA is TGTGCCAGCAGTGCGTTAAAGACGTTACAGGGGGGAGCTAACTATGGCTACACCTTC. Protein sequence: CASSALKTLQGGANYGYTF.

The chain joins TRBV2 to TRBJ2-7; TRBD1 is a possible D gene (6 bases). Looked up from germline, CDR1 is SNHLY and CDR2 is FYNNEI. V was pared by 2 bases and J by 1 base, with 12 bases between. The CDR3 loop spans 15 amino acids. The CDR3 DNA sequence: TGTGCCAGCAGTGAACCCGAAAGGGGGTCCTACGAGCAGTACTTC. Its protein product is CASSEPERGSYEQYF.

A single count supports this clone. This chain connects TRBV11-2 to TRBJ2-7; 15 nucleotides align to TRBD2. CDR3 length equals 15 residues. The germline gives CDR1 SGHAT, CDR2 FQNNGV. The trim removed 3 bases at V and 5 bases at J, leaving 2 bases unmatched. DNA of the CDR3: TGTGCCAGCAGCTTGGGACTAGCGGGAGGAAACGAGCAGTACTTC. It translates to CASSLGLAGGNEQYF. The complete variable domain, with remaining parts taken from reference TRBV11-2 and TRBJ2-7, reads EAGVAQSPRYKIIEKRQSVAFWCNPISGHATLYWYQQILGQGPKLLIQFQNNGVVDDSQLPKDRFSAERLKGVDSTLKIQPAKLEDSAVYLCASSLGLAGGNEQYFGPGTRLTVT.

The CDR3 region has the DNA TGTGCCAGCAGCTTCGGGACAGGGGGCAGGGAGACCCAGTACTTC. Amino acid sequence: CASSFGTGGRETQYF. V and J are TRBV7-9 and TRBJ2-5; 12 positions match TRBD1. Unmatched junction bases numbered 4, after V lost 3 bases and J lost 5 bases. The CDR3 runs 15 residues. Germline CDR1 reads SEHNR; CDR2 reads FQNEAQ (reference sequence).

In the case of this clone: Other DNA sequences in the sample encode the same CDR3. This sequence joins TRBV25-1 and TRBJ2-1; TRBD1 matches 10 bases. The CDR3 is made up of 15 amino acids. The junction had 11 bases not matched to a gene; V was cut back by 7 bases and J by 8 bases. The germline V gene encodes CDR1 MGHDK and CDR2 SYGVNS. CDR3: CASTRRGQGFDEQFF. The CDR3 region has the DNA TGTGCCAGCACCCGGCGGGGACAGGGGTTCGATGAGCAGTTCTTC. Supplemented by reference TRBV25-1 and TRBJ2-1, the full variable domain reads EADIYQTPRYLVIGTGKKITLECSQTMGHDKMYWYQQDPGMELHLIHYSYGVNSTEKGDLSSESTVSRIRTEHFPLTLESARPSHTSQYLCASTRRGQGFDEQFFGPGTRLTVL.

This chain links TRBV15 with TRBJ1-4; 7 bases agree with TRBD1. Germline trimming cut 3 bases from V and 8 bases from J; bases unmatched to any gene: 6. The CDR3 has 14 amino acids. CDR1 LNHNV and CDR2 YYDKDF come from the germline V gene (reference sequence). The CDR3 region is CATSSEGAGEKLFF. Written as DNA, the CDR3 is TGTGCCACCAGCAGTGAGGGGGCGGGGGAAAAACTGTTTTTT.

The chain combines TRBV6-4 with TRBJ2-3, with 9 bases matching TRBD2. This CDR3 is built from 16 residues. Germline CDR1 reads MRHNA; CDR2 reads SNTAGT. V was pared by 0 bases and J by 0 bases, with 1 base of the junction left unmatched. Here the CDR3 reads CASSDSAGGSTDTQYF. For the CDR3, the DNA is TGTGCCAGCAGTGACTCAGCGGGGGGTAGCACAGATACGCAGTATTTT.

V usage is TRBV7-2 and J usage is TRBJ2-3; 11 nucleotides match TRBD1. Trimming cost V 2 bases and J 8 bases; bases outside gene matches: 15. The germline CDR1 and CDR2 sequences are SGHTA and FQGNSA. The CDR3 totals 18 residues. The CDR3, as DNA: TGTGCCAGCAGCTTATATAGGACCCCCGGACAGGGGGCAGGTACGCAGTATTTT. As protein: CASSLYRTPGQGAGTQYF.

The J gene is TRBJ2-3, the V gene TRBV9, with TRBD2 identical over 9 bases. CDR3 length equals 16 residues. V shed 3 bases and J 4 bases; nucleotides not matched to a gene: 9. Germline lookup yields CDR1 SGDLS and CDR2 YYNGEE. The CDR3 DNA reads TGTGCCAGCAGCGGTCGAGCGGGAGGAAGATCAGATACGCAGTATTTT. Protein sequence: CASSGRAGGRSDTQYF.

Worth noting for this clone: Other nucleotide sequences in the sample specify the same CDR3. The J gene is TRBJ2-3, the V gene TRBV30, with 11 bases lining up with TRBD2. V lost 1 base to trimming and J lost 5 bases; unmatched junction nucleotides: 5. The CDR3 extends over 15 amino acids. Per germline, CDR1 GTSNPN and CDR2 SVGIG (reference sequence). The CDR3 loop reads CAWSGASGGKDTQYF. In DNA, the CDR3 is TGTGCCTGGAGTGGAGCTAGCGGGGGGAAAGATACGCAGTATTTT.

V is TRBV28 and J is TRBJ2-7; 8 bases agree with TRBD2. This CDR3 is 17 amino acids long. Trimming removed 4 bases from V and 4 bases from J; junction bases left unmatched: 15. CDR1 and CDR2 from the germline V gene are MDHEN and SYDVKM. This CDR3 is CASSSRLVAGIVYEQYF. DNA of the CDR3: TGTGCCAGCAGTTCGCGGTTGGTAGCGGGAATAGTTTACGAGCAGTACTTC.

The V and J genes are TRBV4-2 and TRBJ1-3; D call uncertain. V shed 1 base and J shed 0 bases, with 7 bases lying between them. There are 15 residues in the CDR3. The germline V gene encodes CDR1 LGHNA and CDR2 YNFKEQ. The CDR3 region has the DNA TGTGCCAGCAGCCAAGGGACTGTCTCTGGAAACACCATATATTTT. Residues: CASSQGTVSGNTIYF.

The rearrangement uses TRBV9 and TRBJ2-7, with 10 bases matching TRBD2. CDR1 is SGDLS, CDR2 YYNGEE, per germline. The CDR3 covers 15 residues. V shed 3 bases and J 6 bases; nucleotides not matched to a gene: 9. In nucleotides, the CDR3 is TGTGCCAGCAGCGGGGCCGGGACTAGCGCTTCCGAGCAGTACTTC. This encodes CASSGAGTSASEQYF.

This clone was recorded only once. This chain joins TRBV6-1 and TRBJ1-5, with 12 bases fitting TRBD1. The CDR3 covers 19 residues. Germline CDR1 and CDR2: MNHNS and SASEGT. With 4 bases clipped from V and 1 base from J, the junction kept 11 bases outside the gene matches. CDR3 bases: TGTGCCAGCAGTGGGGGTTGGGACAGGGGGCATGCGAGCAATCAGCCCCAGCATTTT. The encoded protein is CASSGGWDRGHASNQPQHF.